This T cell receptor beta chain emerged from a study of blood T cell repertoires in COVID-19. This CDR3 has 15 residues. CDR1 and CDR2 (germline): SGHRS, YFSETQ. The J segment lost 4 bases and the V segment lost 0 bases, leaving 3 bases of the junction unmatched. In the authors' workflow: Estimates of nucleated cell counts were drawn from the amplification of reference gene primers. Produced via immunoSEQ multiplex PCR; TCRdb's table is partial and in-frame only. V, J and clone size reflect that table, while D and trimming were determined from the DNA. This table holds approximately 300,000 clones, around 86% found once.

The material sequenced was peripheral blood. The chain links TRBV5-1 to TRBJ2-2; 7 nucleotides align to TRBD2. The clonotype comes from a man aged 45-60 years with active or convalescent COVID-19. In nucleotides, the CDR3 is TGCGCCAGCAGCTTGGCCCCGGGGGGCACCGGGGAGCTGTTTTTT. Amino acids: CASSLAPGGTGELFF.